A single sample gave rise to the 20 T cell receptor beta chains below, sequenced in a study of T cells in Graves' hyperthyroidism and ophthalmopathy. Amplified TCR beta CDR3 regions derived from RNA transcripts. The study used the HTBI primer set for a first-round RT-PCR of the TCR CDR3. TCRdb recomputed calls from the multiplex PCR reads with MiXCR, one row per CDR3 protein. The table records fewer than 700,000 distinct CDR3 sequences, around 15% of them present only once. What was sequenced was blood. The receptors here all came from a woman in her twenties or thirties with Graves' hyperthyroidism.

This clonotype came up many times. CDR3 in amino acids: CASSQDSGESYEQYF. In DNA form, the CDR3 reads TGCGCCAGCAGCCAAGATTCAGGGGAGTCCTACGAGCAGTACTTC. The rearrangement uses TRBV4-1 and TRBJ2-7, with D possibly TRBD1 on 6 matching bases. CDR1 is MGHRA and CDR2 is YSYEKL in the germline V gene. This CDR3 contains 15 residues. The germline V and J ends were trimmed by 0 bases and 1 base, with 10 bases remaining between them.

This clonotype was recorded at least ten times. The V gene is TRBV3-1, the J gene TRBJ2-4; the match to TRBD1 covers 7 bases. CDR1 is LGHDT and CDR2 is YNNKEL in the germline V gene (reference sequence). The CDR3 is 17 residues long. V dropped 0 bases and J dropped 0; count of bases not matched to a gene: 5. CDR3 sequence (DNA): TGTGCCAGCAGCCAAGATGGGACAGAACTAGCCAAAAACATTCAGTACTTC. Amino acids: CASSQDGTELAKNIQYF.

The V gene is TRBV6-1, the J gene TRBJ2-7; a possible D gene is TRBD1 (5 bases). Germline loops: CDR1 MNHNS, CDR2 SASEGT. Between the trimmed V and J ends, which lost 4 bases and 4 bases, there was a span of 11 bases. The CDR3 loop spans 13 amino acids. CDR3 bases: TGTGCCAGCAGTGCCACCAGGGATTACGAGCAGTACTTC. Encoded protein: CASSATRDYEQYF.

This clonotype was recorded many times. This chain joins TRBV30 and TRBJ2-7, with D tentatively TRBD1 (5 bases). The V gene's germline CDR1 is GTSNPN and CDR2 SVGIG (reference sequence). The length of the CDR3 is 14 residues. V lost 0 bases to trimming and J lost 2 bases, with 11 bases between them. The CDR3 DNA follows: TGTGCCTGGAGTGTACAGGAGACAACCTACGAGCAGTACTTC. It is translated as CAWSVQETTYEQYF.

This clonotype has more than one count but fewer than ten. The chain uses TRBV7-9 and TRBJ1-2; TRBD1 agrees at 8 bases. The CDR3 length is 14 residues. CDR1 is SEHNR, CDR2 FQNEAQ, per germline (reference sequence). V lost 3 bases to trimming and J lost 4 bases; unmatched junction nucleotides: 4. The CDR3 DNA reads TGTGCCAGCAGCTTCTCAACAGGGGGCTATGGCTACACCTTC. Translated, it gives CASSFSTGGYGYTF.

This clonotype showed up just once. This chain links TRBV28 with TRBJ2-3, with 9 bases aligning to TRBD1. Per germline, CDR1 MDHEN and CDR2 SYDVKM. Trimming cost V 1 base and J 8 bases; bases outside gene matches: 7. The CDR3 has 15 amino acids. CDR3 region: CASSLYPDRGATQYF. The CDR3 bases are TGTGCCAGCAGTTTATACCCTGACAGGGGGGCTACGCAGTATTTT.

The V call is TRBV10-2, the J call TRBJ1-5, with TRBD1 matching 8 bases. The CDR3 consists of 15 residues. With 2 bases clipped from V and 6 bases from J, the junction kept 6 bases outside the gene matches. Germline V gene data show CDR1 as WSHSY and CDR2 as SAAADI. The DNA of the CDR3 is TGCGCCAGCAGTGAGCGACAGGGGATTTTTCAGCCCCAGCATTTT. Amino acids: CASSERQGIFQPQHF.

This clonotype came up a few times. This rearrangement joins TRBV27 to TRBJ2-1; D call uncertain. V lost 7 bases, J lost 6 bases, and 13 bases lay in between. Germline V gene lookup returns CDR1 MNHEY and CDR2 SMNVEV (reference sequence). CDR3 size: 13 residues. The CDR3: CASTPYPTNEQFF. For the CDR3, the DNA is TGTGCCAGCACCCCGTACCCAACCAATGAGCAGTTCTTC.

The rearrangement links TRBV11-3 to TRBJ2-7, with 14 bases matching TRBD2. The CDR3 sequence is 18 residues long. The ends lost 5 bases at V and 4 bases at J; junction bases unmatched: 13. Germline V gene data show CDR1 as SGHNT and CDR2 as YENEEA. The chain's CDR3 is CASSPTGTSGSLPYEQYF. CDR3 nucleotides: TGTGCCAGCAGCCCTACCGGGACTAGCGGGAGTCTTCCGTACGAGCAGTACTTC.

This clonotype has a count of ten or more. CDR3 sequence: CASSLLPSYNEQFF. The CDR3 DNA reads as TGTGCCAGCAGCCTCCTCCCCTCCTACAATGAGCAGTTCTTC. This chain joins TRBV11-2 and TRBJ2-1; D not resolved. The CDR3 totals 14 residues. Looked up from germline, CDR1 is SGHAT and CDR2 is FQNNGV. With 5 bases removed from V and 0 bases from J, the gap between germline ends came to 8 bases.

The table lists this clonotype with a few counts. Written as DNA, the CDR3 is TGCAGTGCTAGAGTTGCCGCCACTAATTCACCCCTCCACTTT. Translated, it gives CSARVAATNSPLHF. V usage is TRBV20-1 and J usage is TRBJ1-6; D not resolved. The length of the CDR3 is 14 residues. The V gene's germline CDR1 is DFQATT and CDR2 SNEGSKA (reference sequence). Trimming shortened V by 1 base and J by 6 bases, and 10 bases separated the two germline ends.

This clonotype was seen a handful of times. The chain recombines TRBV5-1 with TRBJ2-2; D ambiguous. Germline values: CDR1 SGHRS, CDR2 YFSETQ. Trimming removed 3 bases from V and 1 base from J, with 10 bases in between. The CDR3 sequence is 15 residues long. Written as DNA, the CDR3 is TGCGCCAGCAGCTCTCGTTCAGGGAACACCGGGGAGCTGTTTTTT. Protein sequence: CASSSRSGNTGELFF.

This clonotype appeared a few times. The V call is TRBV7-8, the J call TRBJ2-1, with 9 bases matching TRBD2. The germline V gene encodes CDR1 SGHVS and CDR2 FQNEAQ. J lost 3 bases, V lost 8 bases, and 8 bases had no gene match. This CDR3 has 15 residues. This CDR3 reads CASSLREGGYNEQFF. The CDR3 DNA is TGTGCCAGCTCCTTGCGGGAGGGAGGCTACAATGAGCAGTTCTTC. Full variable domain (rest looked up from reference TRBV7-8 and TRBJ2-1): GAGVSQSPRYKVAKRGQDVALRCDPISGHVSLFWYQQALGQGPEFLTYFQNEAQLDKSGLPSDRFFAERPEGSVSTLKIQRTQQEDSAVYLCASSLREGGYNEQFFGPGTRLTVL.

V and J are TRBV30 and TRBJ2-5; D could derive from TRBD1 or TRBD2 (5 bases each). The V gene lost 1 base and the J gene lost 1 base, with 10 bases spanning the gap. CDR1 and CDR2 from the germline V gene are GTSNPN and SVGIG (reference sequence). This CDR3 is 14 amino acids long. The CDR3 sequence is CAWSGWGFQETQYF. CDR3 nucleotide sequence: TGTGCCTGGAGTGGGTGGGGGTTCCAAGAGACCCAGTACTTC.

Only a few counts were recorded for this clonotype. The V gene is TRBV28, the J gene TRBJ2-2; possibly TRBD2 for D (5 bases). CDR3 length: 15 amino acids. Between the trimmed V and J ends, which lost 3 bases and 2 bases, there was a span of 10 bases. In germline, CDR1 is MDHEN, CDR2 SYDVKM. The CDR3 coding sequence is TGTGCCAGCAGTTTTATCGGGATCAACACCGGGGAGCTGTTTTTT. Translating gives CASSFIGINTGELFF.

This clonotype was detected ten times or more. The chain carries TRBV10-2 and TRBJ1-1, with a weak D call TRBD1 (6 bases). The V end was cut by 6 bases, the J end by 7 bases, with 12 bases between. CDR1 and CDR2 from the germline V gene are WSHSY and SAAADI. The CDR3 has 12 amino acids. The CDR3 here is CASSAGQFEAFF. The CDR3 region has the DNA TGCGCCAGCAGCGCCGGACAGTTTGAAGCTTTCTTT.

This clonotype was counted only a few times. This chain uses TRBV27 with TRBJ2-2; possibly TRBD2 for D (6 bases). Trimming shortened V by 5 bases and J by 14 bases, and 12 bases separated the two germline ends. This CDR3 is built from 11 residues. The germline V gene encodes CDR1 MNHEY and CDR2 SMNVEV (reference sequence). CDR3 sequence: CASSPGGALFF. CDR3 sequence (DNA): TGTGCCAGCAGTCCCGGGGGAGCACTGTTTTTT.

CDR3 region: CASSSGLAGPFYNEQFF. CDR3 bases: TGCGCCAGCAGCTCGGGACTAGCGGGCCCCTTCTACAATGAGCAGTTCTTC. This sequence joins TRBV5-1 and TRBJ2-1; 12 bases map to TRBD2. The length of the CDR3 is 17 residues. Germline V gives CDR1 SGHRS, CDR2 YFSETQ. V lost 3 bases, J lost 3 bases, and 7 bases stayed unmatched.

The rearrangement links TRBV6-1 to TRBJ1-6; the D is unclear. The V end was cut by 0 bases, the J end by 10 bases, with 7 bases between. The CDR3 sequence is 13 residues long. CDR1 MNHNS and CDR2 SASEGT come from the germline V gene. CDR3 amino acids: CASSEAYRSPLHF. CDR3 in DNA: TGTGCCAGCAGTGAAGCGTATCGCTCACCCCTCCACTTT.

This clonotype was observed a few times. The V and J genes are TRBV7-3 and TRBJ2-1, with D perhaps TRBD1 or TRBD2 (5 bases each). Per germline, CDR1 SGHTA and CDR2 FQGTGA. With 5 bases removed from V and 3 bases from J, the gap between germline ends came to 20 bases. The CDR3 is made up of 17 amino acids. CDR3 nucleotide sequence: TGTGCCAGCAGCCCACAACCATCGGGGACCATCTACAATGAGCAGTTCTTC. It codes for CASSPQPSGTIYNEQFF. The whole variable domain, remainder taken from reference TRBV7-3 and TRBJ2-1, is GAGVSQTPSNKVTEKGKYVELRCDPISGHTALYWYRQSLGQGPEFLIYFQGTGAADDSGLPNDRFFAVRPEGSVSTLKIQRTERGDSAVYLCASSPQPSGTIYNEQFFGPGTRLTVL.